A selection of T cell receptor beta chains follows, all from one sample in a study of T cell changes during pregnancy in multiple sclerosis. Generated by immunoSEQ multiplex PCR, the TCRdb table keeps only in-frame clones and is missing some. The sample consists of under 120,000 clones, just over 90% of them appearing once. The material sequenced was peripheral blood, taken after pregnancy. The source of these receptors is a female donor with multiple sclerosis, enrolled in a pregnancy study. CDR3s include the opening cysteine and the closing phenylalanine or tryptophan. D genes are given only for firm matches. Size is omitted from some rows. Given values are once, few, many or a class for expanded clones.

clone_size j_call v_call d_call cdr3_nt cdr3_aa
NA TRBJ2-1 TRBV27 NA TGTGCCAGCAGTTTAAAGGGGCAGGGGATGAGGAATGAGCAGTTCTTC CASSLKGQGMRNEQFF
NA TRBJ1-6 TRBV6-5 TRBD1 TGTGCCAGCAGAGATACGGGACAGGGTGGCCTACCCCTCCACTTT CASRDTGQGGLPLHF
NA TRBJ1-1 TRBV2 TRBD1 TGTGCCAGCAGTGTGGTGGGACAGATGAACACTGAAGCTTTCTTT CASSVVGQMNTEAFF
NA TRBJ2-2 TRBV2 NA TGTGCCAGCAGGAGAACCGGGGAGCTGTTTTTT CASRRTGELFF
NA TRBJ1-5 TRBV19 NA TGTGCCAGTTGGGCAACTTATAGCAATCAGCCCCAGCATTTT CASWATYSNQPQHF
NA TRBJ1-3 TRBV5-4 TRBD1 TGTGCCAGCAGCCGGGACAGGGGTAACTCTGGAAACACCATATATTTT CASSRDRGNSGNTIYF
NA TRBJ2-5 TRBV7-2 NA TGTGCCAGCAGCTTCACTAGCTTAGAGACCCAGTACTTC CASSFTSLETQYF
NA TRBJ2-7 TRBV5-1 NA TGCGCCAGCAGCTTGGTCGGAGGGATGGACGAGCAGTACTTC CASSLVGGMDEQYF
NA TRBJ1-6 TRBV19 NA TGTGCCAGTAGTCTGATGGAGGGTGTCTATTCACCCCTCCACTTT CASSLMEGVYSPLHF
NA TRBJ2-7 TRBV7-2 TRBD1 TGTGCCACCGGGGACAGTCAAACCTACGAGCAGTACTTC CATGDSQTYEQYF
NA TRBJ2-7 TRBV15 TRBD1 TGTGCCACCAGCAGAGATCCGGGACAGCCGTACGAGCAGTACTTC CATSRDPGQPYEQYF
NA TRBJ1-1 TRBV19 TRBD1 TGTGCCAGTAGTATAGGGCAGGGGGCTTTTACTGAAGCTTTCTTT CASSIGQGAFTEAFF
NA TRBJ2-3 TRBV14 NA TGTGCCAGCAAGTTACAGGGTACAGATACGCAGTATTTT CASKLQGTDTQYF
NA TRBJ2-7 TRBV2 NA TGTGCCCACCGGGTCGGGCAGGGGTTCTACGAGCAGTACTTC CAHRVGQGFYEQYF
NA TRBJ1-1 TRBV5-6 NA TGTGCCAGCAGCTTGGGTGCGGGGACCCTGAACACTGAAGCTTTCTTT CASSLGAGTLNTEAFF
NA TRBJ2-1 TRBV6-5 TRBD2 TGTGCCAGCAGTTACTCAGGGCGGGGGGGTTACAATGAGCAGTTCTTC CASSYSGRGGYNEQFF
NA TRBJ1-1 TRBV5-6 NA TGTGCCAGCAGTACGTGGGGGGGGCTCACTGAAGCTTTCTTT CASSTWGGLTEAFF
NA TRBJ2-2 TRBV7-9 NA TGTGCCAGCAACCCATCGGGACTGGGCTACACCGGGGAGCTGTTTTTT CASNPSGLGYTGELFF
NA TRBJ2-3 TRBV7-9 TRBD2 TGTGCCAGCAGTCCCCGCTGGACTAGCGGGGGGCCCGATACGCAGTATTTT CASSPRWTSGGPDTQYF
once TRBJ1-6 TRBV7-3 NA TGTGCCAGCAGCTTAACGGGGGCAGCGCGGAATTCACCCCTCCACTTT CASSLTGAARNSPLHF
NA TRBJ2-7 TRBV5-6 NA TGTGCCAGCAGCTTGGTAATAGAGAGCTACGAGCAGTACTTC CASSLVIESYEQYF
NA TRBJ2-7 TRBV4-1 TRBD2 TGCGCCAGCAGCCAAGATCATCTGCAGCGGGGGGCTTACGAGCAGTACTTC CASSQDHLQRGAYEQYF
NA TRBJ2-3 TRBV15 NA TGTGCCACTTCTTTTGGGGGGACAGATACGCAGTATTTT CATSFGGTDTQYF
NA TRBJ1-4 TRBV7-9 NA TGTGCCAGCAGCCTCGGGGGGCTATCCCCTAATGAAAAACTGTTTTTT CASSLGGLSPNEKLFF
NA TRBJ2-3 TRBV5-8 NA TGTGCCAGCAGCTTGGCAGGGTACGGGCAGGATACGCAGTATTTT CASSLAGYGQDTQYF
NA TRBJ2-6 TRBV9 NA TGTGCCAGCAGCGACCCCGGGGGACAGCCTTCTGGGGCCAACGTCCTGACTTTC CASSDPGGQPSGANVLTF
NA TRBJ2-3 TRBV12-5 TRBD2 TGTGCTAGTGGTTTGGTTCTAGCGGGGGGCACAGATACGCAGTATTTT CASGLVLAGGTDTQYF
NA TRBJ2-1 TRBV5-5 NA TGTGCCAGCAGCCCGGACAATGAGCAGTTCTTC CASSPDNEQFF
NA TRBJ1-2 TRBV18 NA TGTGCCAGCTCACCTCACGGGGGTGGTGGCTACACCTTC CASSPHGGGGYTF